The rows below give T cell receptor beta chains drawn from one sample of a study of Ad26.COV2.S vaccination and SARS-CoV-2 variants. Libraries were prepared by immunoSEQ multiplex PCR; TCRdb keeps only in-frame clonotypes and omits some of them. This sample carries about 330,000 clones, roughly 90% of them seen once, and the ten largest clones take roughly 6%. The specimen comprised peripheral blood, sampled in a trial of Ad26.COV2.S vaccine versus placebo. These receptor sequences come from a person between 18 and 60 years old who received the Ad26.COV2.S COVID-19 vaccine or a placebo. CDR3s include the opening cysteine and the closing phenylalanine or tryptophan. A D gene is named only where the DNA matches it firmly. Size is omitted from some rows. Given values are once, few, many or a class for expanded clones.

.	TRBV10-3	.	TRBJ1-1	CAIRGVQTVTRTEAFF	TGTGCCATCAGGGGGGTTCAGACAGTCACTCGGACTGAAGCTTTCTTT
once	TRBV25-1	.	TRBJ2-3	CASSEASYSPVTDTQYF	TGTGCCAGCAGTGAAGCGTCGTACAGCCCCGTTACAGATACGCAGTATTTT
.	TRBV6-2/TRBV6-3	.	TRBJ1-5	CASSQDGTFSNQPQHF	TGTGCCAGCAGTCAAGACGGTACCTTTAGCAATCAGCCCCAGCATTTT
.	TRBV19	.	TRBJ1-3	CASSITDSGNTIYF	TGTGCCAGTAGTATCACGGACAGCGGGAACACCATATATTTT
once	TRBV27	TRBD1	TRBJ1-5	CASRAGTGTRWNQPQHF	TGTGCCAGCAGGGCCGGGACAGGCACTAGATGGAATCAGCCCCAGCATTTT
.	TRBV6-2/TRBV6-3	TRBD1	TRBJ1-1	CASSFDRGAEAFF	TGTGCCAGCAGTTTCGACAGGGGGGCTGAAGCTTTCTTT
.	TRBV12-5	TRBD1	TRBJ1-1	CASGSGIGQGLDTEAFF	TGTGCTAGTGGTTCAGGGATAGGACAGGGATTGGACACTGAAGCTTTCTTT
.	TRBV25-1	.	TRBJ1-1	CASRITRTANTEAFF	TGTGCCAGCAGGATAACAAGGACAGCTAACACTGAAGCTTTCTTT
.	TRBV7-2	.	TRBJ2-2	CASSWGTGMGGELFF	TGTGCCAGCAGCTGGGGAACAGGGATGGGCGGGGAGCTGTTTTTT
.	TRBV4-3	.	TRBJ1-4	CASSQEIRGGSYEKLFF	TGCGCCAGCAGCCAAGAAATCAGGGGAGGTAGCTATGAAAAACTGTTTTTT
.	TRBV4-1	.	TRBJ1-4	CASSPHGEGVEKLFF	TGCGCCAGCAGCCCCCATGGCGAGGGGGTCGAAAAACTGTTTTTT
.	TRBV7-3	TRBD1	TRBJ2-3	CASSVGTGWSTDTQYF	TGTGCCAGCAGCGTAGGGACAGGGTGGTCCACGGATACGCAGTATTTT
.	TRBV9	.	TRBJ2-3	CASSLGPTDTQYF	TGTGCCAGCAGCCTAGGACCCACAGATACGCAGTATTTT
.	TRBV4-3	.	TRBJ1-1	CASSQDAGADTEAFF	TGCGCCAGCAGCCAAGACGCGGGGGCAGACACTGAAGCTTTCTTT
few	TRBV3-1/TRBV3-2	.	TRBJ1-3	CASSQDHTGNRENTIYF	TGTGCCAGCAGCCAAGATCACACCGGGAACCGGGAAAACACCATATATTTT
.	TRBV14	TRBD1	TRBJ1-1	CASSRQGGLMNTEAFF	TGTGCCAGCAGCCGACAGGGGGGCCTCATGAACACTGAAGCTTTCTTT
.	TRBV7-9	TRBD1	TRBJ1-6	CASSSRTGRNSPLHF	TGTGCCAGCAGCTCCCGGACAGGGAGGAATTCACCCCTCCACTTT
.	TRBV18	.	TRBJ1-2	CASSPEGSGYGYTF	TGTGCCAGCTCACCAGAGGGGTCGGGGTATGGCTACACCTTC